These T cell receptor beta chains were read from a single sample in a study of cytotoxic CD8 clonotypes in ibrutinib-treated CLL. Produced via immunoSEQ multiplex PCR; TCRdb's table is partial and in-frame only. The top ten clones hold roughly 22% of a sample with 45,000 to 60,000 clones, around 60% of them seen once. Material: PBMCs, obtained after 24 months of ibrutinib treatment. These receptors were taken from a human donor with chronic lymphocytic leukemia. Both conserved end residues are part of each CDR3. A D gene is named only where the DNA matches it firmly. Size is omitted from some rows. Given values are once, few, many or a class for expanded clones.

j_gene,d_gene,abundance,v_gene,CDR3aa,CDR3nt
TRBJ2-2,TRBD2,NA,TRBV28,CASSQTSMVELFF,TGTGCCAGCAGTCAGACTAGCATGGTGGAGCTGTTTTTT
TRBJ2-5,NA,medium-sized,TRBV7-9,CASSLGRKETQYF,TGTGCCAGCAGCTTGGGCAGAAAAGAGACCCAGTACTTC
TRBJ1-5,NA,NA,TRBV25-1,CASSVGGQPQHF,TGTGCCAGCAGTGTCGGGGGGCAGCCCCAGCATTTT
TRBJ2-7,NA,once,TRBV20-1,CSASSEYEQYF,TGCAGTGCTAGCTCCGAATACGAGCAGTACTTC
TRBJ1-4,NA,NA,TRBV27,CASSREGWSEKLFF,TGTGCCAGCAGTCGAGAGGGGTGGAGTGAAAAACTGTTTTTT
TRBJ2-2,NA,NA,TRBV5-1,CASSLLVGVGNTGELFF,TGCGCCAGCAGCTTGTTGGTGGGGGTAGGGAACACCGGGGAGCTGTTTTTT
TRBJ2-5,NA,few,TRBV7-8,CASSLAGSKTQYF,TGTGCCAGCAGCTTAGCGGGATCGAAGACCCAGTACTTC
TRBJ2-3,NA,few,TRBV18,CASSPTLVGDTQYF,TGTGCCAGCTCACCAACTCTAGTGGGGGATACGCAGTATTTT
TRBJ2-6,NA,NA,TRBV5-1,CASSLGQGGTGANVLTF,TGCGCCAGCAGCCTCGGGCAAGGGGGGACTGGGGCCAACGTCCTGACTTTC
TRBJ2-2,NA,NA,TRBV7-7,CASSRQNTGELFF,TGTGCCAGCAGCCGCCAAAACACCGGGGAGCTGTTTTTT
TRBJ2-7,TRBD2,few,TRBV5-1,CASSLRVAGRGSYEQYF,TGCGCCAGCAGCTTAAGGGTAGCGGGGAGGGGGTCCTACGAGCAGTACTTC
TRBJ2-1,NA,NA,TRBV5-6,CASSYYQRVHNNEQFF,TGTGCCAGCAGCTATTATCAAAGGGTACATAACAATGAGCAGTTCTTC
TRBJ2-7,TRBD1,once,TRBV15,CATSREPGTGGYEQYF,TGTGCCACCAGCAGGGAACCGGGGACAGGGGGGTACGAGCAGTACTTC
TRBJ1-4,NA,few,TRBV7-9,CASSRRAEKLFF,TGTGCCAGCAGCCGTAGGGCCGAAAAACTGTTTTTT
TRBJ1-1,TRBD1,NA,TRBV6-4,CASSDWDQGVGDTEAFF,TGTGCCAGCAGTGACTGGGACCAGGGGGTGGGGGACACTGAAGCTTTCTTT
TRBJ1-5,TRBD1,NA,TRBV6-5,CASSYTGQGSQPQHF,TGTGCCAGCAGTTACACTGGACAGGGTAGTCAGCCCCAGCATTTT
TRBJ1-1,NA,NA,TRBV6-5,CASSSNSGAAKAFF,TGTGCCAGCAGTTCGAACAGCGGCGCGGCTAAAGCTTTCTTT
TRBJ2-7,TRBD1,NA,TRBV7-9,CASSPPYRGMGEQYF,TGTGCCAGCAGCCCCCCCTACAGGGGAATGGGCGAGCAGTACTTC
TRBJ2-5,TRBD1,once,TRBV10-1,CATPREPTGTAQETQYF,TGCGCCACGCCCCGAGAACCGACCGGGACAGCCCAAGAGACCCAGTACTTC
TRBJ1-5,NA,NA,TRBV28,CASRMGGLSNQPQHF,TGTGCCAGCAGGATGGGGGGGTTGAGCAATCAGCCCCAGCATTTT
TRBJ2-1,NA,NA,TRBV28,CASSLWGNVRYNEQFF,TGTGCCAGCAGTTTATGGGGGAACGTCCGATACAATGAGCAGTTCTTC
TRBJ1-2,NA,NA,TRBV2,CASSEARVWSVYGYTF,TGTGCCAGCAGTGAAGCCAGGGTCTGGAGCGTCTATGGCTACACCTTC
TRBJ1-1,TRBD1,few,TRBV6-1,CASSEFAGGTEAFF,TGTGCCAGCAGTGAGTTTGCAGGGGGGACTGAAGCTTTCTTT
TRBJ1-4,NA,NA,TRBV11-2,CASSLGVPPEKLFF,TGTGCCAGCAGCTTAGGGGTCCCTCCGGAAAAACTGTTTTTT
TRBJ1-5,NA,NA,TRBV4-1,CASSQEYQHSNQPQHF,TGCGCCAGCAGCCAAGAATACCAGCATAGCAATCAGCCCCAGCATTTT
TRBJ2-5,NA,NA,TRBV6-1,CASRTKGSREGTQYF,TGTGCCAGCAGGACGAAGGGTAGCCGAGAGGGGACCCAGTACTTC
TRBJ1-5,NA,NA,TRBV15,CATSTATGRSNQPQHF,TGTGCCACCAGCACGGCTACAGGGAGAAGCAATCAGCCCCAGCATTTT
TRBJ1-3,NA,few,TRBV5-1,CASSLDSSGNTIYF,TGCGCCAGCAGCTTAGACAGCTCTGGAAACACCATATATTTT
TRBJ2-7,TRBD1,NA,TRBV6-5,CASSYGTGGSREQYF,TGTGCCAGCAGTTACGGGACAGGGGGCTCGAGGGAGCAGTACTTC
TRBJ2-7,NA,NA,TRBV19,CASSRSYNEQYF,TGTGCCAGTAGTAGATCTTATAACGAGCAGTACTTC
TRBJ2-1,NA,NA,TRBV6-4,CASRRGNNAYNEQFF,TGTGCCAGCAGGCGAGGTAATAACGCCTACAATGAGCAGTTCTTC
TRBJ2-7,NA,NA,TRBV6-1,CASRWGSKTYEQYF,TGTGCCAGCAGGTGGGGGAGTAAGACCTACGAGCAGTACTTC
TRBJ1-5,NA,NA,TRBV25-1,CASSGPGHINQPQHF,TGTGCCAGCAGTGGACCGGGACACATCAATCAGCCCCAGCATTTT
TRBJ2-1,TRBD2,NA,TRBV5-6,CASSLYSGAYNEQFF,TGTGCCAGCAGCTTGTACAGCGGGGCCTACAATGAGCAGTTCTTC
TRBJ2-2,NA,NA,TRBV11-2,CASSLDRNTGELFF,TGTGCCAGCAGCTTAGATAGAAACACCGGGGAGCTGTTTTTT
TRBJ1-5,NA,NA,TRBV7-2,CASSLEGRSSNQPQHF,TGTGCCAGCAGCTTAGAGGGCAGGTCTAGCAATCAGCCCCAGCATTTT
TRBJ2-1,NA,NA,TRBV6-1,CASSEGTEYEQFF,TGTGCCAGCAGTGAAGGAACTGAATATGAGCAGTTCTTC
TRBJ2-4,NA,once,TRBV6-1,CASSEARGNIQYF,TGTGCCAGCAGTGAAGCCCGGGGAAACATTCAGTACTTC
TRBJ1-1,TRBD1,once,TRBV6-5,CASRGTVNTEAFF,TGTGCCAGCAGGGGGACAGTTAACACTGAAGCTTTCTTT
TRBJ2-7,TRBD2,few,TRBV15,CATSRESHRLAGDYEQYF,TGTGCCACCAGCAGAGAGTCGCATCGACTAGCGGGAGACTACGAGCAGTACTTC
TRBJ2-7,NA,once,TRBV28,CASSLGITEQYF,TGTGCCAGCAGTTTGGGGATAACCGAGCAGTACTTC
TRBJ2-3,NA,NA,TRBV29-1,CSVHTGASTDTQYF,TGCAGCGTTCACACGGGGGCTTCCACAGATACGCAGTATTTT
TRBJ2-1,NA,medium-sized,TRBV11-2,CASSLAGYGPQFF,TGTGCCAGCAGCTTAGCCGGGTACGGGCCTCAGTTCTTC
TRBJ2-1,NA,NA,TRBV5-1,CASSSEPWGDNEQFF,TGCGCCAGCAGCTCCGAGCCTTGGGGTGACAATGAGCAGTTCTTC
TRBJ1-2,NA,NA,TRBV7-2,CASSSDAASGGYTF,TGTGCCAGCAGCTCGGACGCGGCCTCGGGGGGCTACACCTTC
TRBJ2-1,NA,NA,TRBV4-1,CASSQDLGPREQFF,TGCGCCAGCAGCCAAGATCTGGGACCTCGGGAGCAGTTCTTC
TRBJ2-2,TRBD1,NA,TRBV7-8,CASSPRGQTTGELFF,TGTGCCAGCAGCCCCAGGGGACAGACTACCGGGGAGCTGTTTTTT
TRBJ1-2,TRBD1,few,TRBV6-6,CASSTQGGGYGYTF,TGTGCCAGCAGTACCCAGGGGGGCGGCTATGGCTACACCTTC
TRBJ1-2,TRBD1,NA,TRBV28,CASSSGTAYFYGYTF,TGTGCCAGCAGTTCCGGGACAGCCTATTTCTATGGCTACACCTTC
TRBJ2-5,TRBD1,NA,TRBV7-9,CASSLVTGGTGETQYF,TGTGCCAGCAGCCTCGTTACAGGGGGCACAGGGGAGACCCAGTACTTC
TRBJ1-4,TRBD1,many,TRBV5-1,CASSGGTSGGNEKLFF,TGCGCCAGCAGCGGAGGAACCTCAGGGGGCAACGAAAAACTGTTTTTT
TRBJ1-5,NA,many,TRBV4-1,CASSQDMDTGDQPQHF,TGCGCCAGCAGCCAAGATATGGATACAGGAGATCAGCCCCAGCATTTT
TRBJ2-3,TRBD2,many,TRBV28,CASSPIAGDTDTQYF,TGTGCCAGCAGCCCAATAGCGGGAGACACAGATACGCAGTATTTT
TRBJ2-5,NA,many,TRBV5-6,CASSLAAGKKTQYF,TGTGCCAGCAGCTTGGCGGCAGGGAAAAAGACCCAGTACTTC
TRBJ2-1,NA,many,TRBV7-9,CASSLDEQFF,TGTGCCAGCAGCTTAGATGAGCAGTTCTTC
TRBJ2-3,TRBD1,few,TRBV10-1,CASTGTGGDTQYF,TGCGCCAGCACAGGGACAGGGGGGGATACGCAGTATTTT